This is a list of T cell receptor beta chains from one sample in a study of identical twins' blood T cells. Each CDR3 protein gets one entry after TCRdb re-called the 5' RACE reads with MiXCR. The sample has hundreds of thousands of distinct CDR3 sequences, over 25% seen once. The sequencing input was PBMCs. The receptor set was obtained from a woman aged 18 to 55 in good health. Each CDR3 is given with its conserved first and last residue.

cdr3_length	j_call	v_call	cdr3_aa
11	TRBJ2-5	TRBV27	CASSSGETQYF
15	TRBJ2-3	TRBV29-1	CSVKPGGAVTDTQYF
12	TRBJ2-3	TRBV29-1	CSVEDLGRTQYF
14	TRBJ1-1	TRBV19	CASSSRVGMTEAFF
15	TRBJ2-1	TRBV5-6	CASSLQPGARNEQFF
14	TRBJ1-1	TRBV5-8	CASSRKGANTEAFF
16	TRBJ1-1	TRBV5-1	CASSPEPGLEDTEAFF
11	TRBJ2-1	TRBV4-1	CASNMGREQFF
13	TRBJ1-1	TRBV7-6	CASSLDSLTEAFF
15	TRBJ2-2	TRBV20-1	CSARDRGWATGELFF
11	TRBJ2-7	TRBV20-1	CSAHSSYEQYF
16	TRBJ2-7	TRBV18	CASSLVSFPGEYEQYF
14	TRBJ2-2	TRBV6-2/TRBV6-3	CASSPTGFTGELFF
14	TRBJ1-1	TRBV27	CASSLAGYGTEAFF
17	TRBJ1-5	TRBV2	CASSATFLRVGGQPQHF
13	TRBJ2-1	TRBV20-1	CSASGGAYNEQFF
15	TRBJ1-5	TRBV6-8	CASSYPGGPNQPQHF
13	TRBJ2-2	TRBV29-1	CSVDMGTTGELFF
16	TRBJ2-3	TRBV10-3	CAISGDGSVWTDTQYF
16	TRBJ2-1	TRBV6-1	CASSERTSGLGGEQFF
17	TRBJ1-5	TRBV24-1	CATSDSPGTGVHQPQHF
15	TRBJ1-2	TRBV12-3/TRBV12-4	CASSITGTGPYGYTF
11	TRBJ1-1	TRBV2	CASKQNTEAFF
16	TRBJ2-2	TRBV7-7	CASSPSAGGASGELFF
14	TRBJ1-4	TRBV13	CASSSGQTGEKLFF
13	TRBJ1-1	TRBV6-2/TRBV6-3	CASSYGGNTEAFF
14	TRBJ2-2	TRBV3-1	CASSQFGTHESWFF
14	TRBJ2-1	TRBV20-1	CSYFTRGGRHEQFF
11	TRBJ1-1	TRBV5-1	CASSLGSEAFF
13	TRBJ2-1	TRBV2	CASSPRLADEQFF
13	TRBJ1-6	TRBV7-2	CASIPTGNSPLHF
15	TRBJ1-5	TRBV6-5	CASRNGLSPVEAQHF
15	TRBJ1-5	TRBV7-6	CASSRGSNGNQPQHF
14	TRBJ2-3	TRBV7-9	CASSLGTGPDTQYF
16	TRBJ1-3	TRBV7-9	CASSLAGRSIGNTIYF
12	TRBJ1-2	TRBV20-1	CSASIPPYGYTF
12	TRBJ2-2	TRBV19	CASSIAYGELFF
15	TRBJ2-5	TRBV18	CANSPEVVNGETQYF
16	TRBJ1-5	TRBV7-6	CASSSSGLGSNKPQHF
14	TRBJ1-1	TRBV29-1	CSVADRLQNTEAFF
13	TRBJ1-1	TRBV6-6	CASSFGGATEAFF
15	TRBJ1-3	TRBV2	CASTPQGISGNTIYF
16	TRBJ1-4	TRBV6-5	CASSDRGPDDNEKLFF
14	TRBJ1-1	TRBV5-1	CASRLQTANTEAFF
15	TRBJ2-3	TRBV6-2/TRBV6-3	CASSNHREIMDSQYF
17	TRBJ1-1	TRBV4-1	CASSQGPEQRQSTEASF
14	TRBJ2-2	TRBV27	CASSRGSKAGELFF
12	TRBJ1-1	TRBV5-1	CASSFQGTEAFF
15	TRBJ2-7	TRBV28	CASMVQLAGAYEQYF